This entry concerns a single T cell receptor (beta chain). Which antigen it targets is not known. Base qualities are not provided; no much larger clone lies one nucleotide away. This record belongs to a study of cytomegalovirus exposure and HLA in healthy donors (dated by TCRdb to about 2017). A note on the overall study: An earlier analysis of around 600 of the donors reported roughly 270 Gb of sequence data and about 100 million unique TCR beta sequences from some 180 million T cells. An early release covering roughly 600 HLA-typed donors comprised roughly 300 gigabases of sequencing data and around 85 million unique TCR sequences. Of the roughly 410 genotyped donors, less than 90% were placed in the genetic ancestry cluster associated with self-reported Caucasian donors. The study aimed to test whether cataloging public T cell receptors could reveal signatures of past pathogen exposure. The study profiled the T cell repertoires of hundreds of subjects by immunosequencing and related them to cytomegalovirus serostatus. A separate validation cohort of more than 100 different subjects was used in addition to the roughly 700-subject first cohort. To predict cytomegalovirus infection status, the study combined high-throughput TCR immunosequencing, statistical association of individual TCRs with disease status, and machine learning. In a later analysis, previously published TCR beta repertoires from 666 donors were re-analyzed and high-resolution HLA genotyping was added so that TCR occurrence patterns could be studied. Rather than drawing on any new phenotypic data, the later analysis identified candidate immune exposures from TCR beta sequences and the way those sequences occurred across donors. An earlier analysis of nearly 600 of the donors applied high-throughput TCR beta sequencing to assess whether each TCR beta V gene segment acted as functional or pseudogenic. Donor age, sex, ethnicity and CMV serostatus were compiled alongside the repertoire data. In a later genetic analysis, genome-wide SNP genotypes for about 55% of the roughly 670 donors were used, and that subset was treated as a discovery cohort. Every discovery cohort repertoire had been produced on one sequencing platform. Class I and class II HLA loci were covered by the typing at four-digit resolution. The number of typed donors differed by locus: roughly 620-630 for A, B, C, DRB1 and DQB1; about 520 for DQA1; over 600 for DPA1; and 400 to 480 for DPB1. A handful of DR-DQ haplotypes were treated as single units for association and clustering because of strong linkage in the cohort. On average, around 230,000 unique TCR beta nucleotide sequences were sequenced per donor among fewer than 500 genotyped donors of the cohort, with roughly a sixth of those sequences being non-productive.

Counted from cysteine to phenylalanine, this CDR3 has 13 amino acids. Only the CDR3 region is kept as DNA, spanning 39 bases read in frame from base 1. As encoded in the germline V gene, CDR1 is MNHNS while CDR2 is SASEGT. The trim is 1 base for V and 4 bases for J, with a gap of 5 bases between the germline ends. Preparation of the library involved the immunoSEQ multiplex PCR assay. A mixture of 60 forward primers for TCR Vbeta segments and 13 reverse primers for TCR Jbeta segments was used in the multiplex PCR. A multiplex PCR assay on genomic DNA amplified the CDR3 region of rearranged TCR beta genes. On the Illumina HiSeq System, the amplified TCR beta libraries were sequenced as 87-base-pair reads. Turning to the authors' computational methods: A later analysis tallied roughly 76 million unique TCR beta chains across the 650 to 750 repertoires, and some 10 million of those chains were shared by two or more donors. Raw reads were error-corrected and collapsed into unique sequences with a nearest-neighbor algorithm that merged closely related sequences to remove PCR and sequencing errors. V, D and J gene segments were assigned by aligning CDR3 sequences to IMGT reference sequences. For a sequence to be retained, at least a six-nucleotide match to both a V gene segment and a J gene segment was required. A rearrangement was called productive if the CDR3 had no stop codons and remained in frame with V and J, and every other rearrangement was called non-productive. Following IMGT convention, CDR3 was defined as the stretch from the second conserved V-encoded cysteine up to the conserved J-encoded phenylalanine. The earlier analysis of a few hundred of the donors excluded any sequence lacking an unambiguous match to a single V gene segment. In an earlier analysis of a few hundred of the donors, a V segment was called functional when productive rearrangements were above 56.7%, and segregating when the standard deviation between donors exceeded 5%. A statistical classification framework was built for diagnosing cytomegalovirus status from the catalog of TCR beta chain sequences. In a later analysis, TCR nucleotide sequences were compared against IMGT/GENE-DB human TR gene sequences so that V and J genes could be assigned. The TCRdist pipeline was used in a later analysis to assign CDR3 sequences and most-parsimonious VDJ recombination scenarios. In a later analysis, each TCR beta chain was defined by its CDR3 amino acid sequence together with its V-gene family, and reads lacking a unique V-gene family were excluded. In a later analysis, approximately 640 highly shared, low-generation-probability nucleotide sequences were removed to address suspected cross-contamination and a sequencing artifact. For each public chain, a later analysis derived a clonal expansion index from normalized ranks of inferred template counts within each repertoire. In a later analysis, generation probabilities were computed with a VDJ recombination model fitted to out-of-frame rearrangements, and the resulting probabilities were checked against IGoR. In a later analysis, TCR-TCR, TCR-HLA and TCR-CMV co-occurrence was scored with hypergeometric tests, and a repertoire-size bias correction was applied to TCR pairs. In a later analysis, false discovery rates were estimated by permuting HLA or CMV assignments 20 times. In a later analysis, co-occurring TCRs were grouped using DBSCAN, with TCRdist sequence similarity added in when clustering inside HLA-allele-positive subsets. Co-occurrence clustering excluded repertoires with fewer than 30,000 or more than 120,000 public chains, plus five with anomalous nucleotide sharing. Held by TCRdb, this immuneACCESS table contains in-frame sequences only and omits some clones. Under half of the omission traces to an unresolved V gene where checked; the cause of the rest is unknown. The V and J calls and clone size are taken from that table; D and trimming were inferred from the DNA. Recorded for this sample are about 67,000 clones; around 91% of them occurred a single time. The biggest ten clones account for about 12% of the sample.

Overall study results and their limits: In a later analysis, most CMV-associated TCR beta chains were found to appear HLA-restricted, with HLA associations seemingly driven largely by CMV exposure. At a false discovery rate of 0.05, a later analysis linked some 17,000 TCR beta sequences to specific HLA alleles. Strong co-occurrence of HLA alleles, especially DR and DQ, made assigning TCR associations to individual alleles difficult. Because HLA typing was missing for some donors at each locus, association tests included only the typed subset. The authors suggested that the approach could potentially be generalized to other disease states and immunological phenotypes. Immune exposure information for the cohort was limited to CMV serostatus. In a later genetic analysis, a missense DCLRE1C variant was associated with V-gene and J-gene trimming of TCR beta chains, and the association was replicated in an independent cohort. A later analysis found that TCR association rates varied across HLA loci, with DRB1 alleles showing the most associated TCRs and HLA-C alleles the fewest. According to a later analysis, parvovirus B19, influenza, CMV and Epstein-Barr virus appeared linked to several top co-occurrence clusters. Three of the identified cytomegalovirus-associated TCR beta chains were confirmed in vitro to be specific for cytomegalovirus antigens. The 87-base-pair reads could not distinguish some IMGT-functional V segments, including TRBV6-2 and TRBV6-3, so those segments were excluded. A later genetic analysis reported fewer N-insertions in productive TCRs among donors in an Asian-associated ancestry cluster than the roughly 700-donor mean. The earlier analysis of about 600 of the donors excluded 15 to 20 rarely observed V segments, including chromosome 9 orphons, because counts were too low. A further reported finding was that TCR beta sequences accurately predicted the HLA-A and HLA-B alleles for most subjects in the first cohort. The presence/absence analyses assumed that sequencing depth was roughly uniform across donors, and that assumption may not be true. Linkage disequilibrium might explain the correlated functional status among segregating V segments, but an unknown experimental factor could not be excluded. Broadly in line with IMGT annotations, most TCR beta V segments showed up in productive rearrangements about 87% or about 30% of the time in an earlier analysis of 450 to 600 of the donors. Across donors, most TCR sequences were observed very rarely, whereas some public TCRs were present in many individuals. The study gave a list of 150 to 200 TCR beta chains associated with cytomegalovirus. A cluster of highly shared sequence variants was judged likely to be a technical artifact of the sequencing pipeline. Only TCR beta chains were sequenced in this cohort, and the absence of alpha or paired-chain data limited detectable features. In both the original and validation cohorts, the classifier was reported to diagnose cytomegalovirus status with high specificity and sensitivity. In a later analysis, HLA-associated TCR beta chains were found to be more clonally expanded and to have lower generation probabilities than equally common non-associated chains.

The cohort was made up of 500 to 800 healthy bone marrow donors. Cohort members were all nominally healthy when sampled, although unrecorded immune exposures were likely present. The donor tested CMV seropositive, placing the donor among the roughly 300 seropositive members of the cohort. A peripheral blood sample was provided by each donor, and peripheral blood mononuclear cells were used for TCR beta sequencing. The Qiagen DNeasy Blood Extraction Kit was used to extract genomic DNA from the blood cell samples. This TCR derives from a woman in her twenties or thirties in good health and CMV-seropositive. The receptor chain draws on TRBV6-1 and TRBJ1-3, with the D segment identity uncertain. Material: PBMCs. For the CDR3, the sequence is CASSEDLGNTIYF. The DNA sequence reads TGTGCCAGCAGTGAAGATCTCGGAAACACCATATATTTT.